A selection of T cell receptor beta chains follows, all from one sample in a study of cytomegalovirus exposure and HLA in healthy donors. Sequenced by immunoSEQ multiplex PCR; TCRdb stores in-frame clones only, minus some. The sample comprises approximately 160,000 clones, roughly 86% of which are singletons, and 4% to 5% rests with the top ten. Sample: PBMCs. The origin of the receptors is a young man in good health and CMV-seropositive. Each CDR3 is given with its conserved first and last residue. The D gene is left open where the match is weak. Size tells how often a clone was seen (once, few, many) or the class of an expanded clone, and some rows leave it out.

V gene	D gene	clone size	J gene	CDR3 protein	CDR3 DNA
TRBV13	.	.	TRBJ2-7	CASSLTRVSEQYF	TGTGCCAGCAGCCTTACGCGTGTGTCCGAGCAGTACTTC
TRBV5-1	.	few	TRBJ2-7	CASGQSSYEQYF	TGCGCCAGCGGACAATCCTCCTACGAGCAGTACTTC
TRBV19	.	once	TRBJ2-7	CASSSGSYEQYF	TGTGCCAGTAGTTCAGGGTCCTACGAGCAGTACTTC
TRBV11-3	.	once	TRBJ1-5	CASSLIGGAGNQPQHF	TGTGCCAGCAGCTTAATTGGGGGCGCTGGCAATCAGCCCCAGCATTTT
TRBV19	TRBD2	.	TRBJ2-1	CASSSGGGYNEQFF	TGTGCCAGTAGCTCGGGAGGCGGGTACAATGAGCAGTTCTTC
TRBV19	TRBD2	.	TRBJ2-1	CASSIASGPSTDEQFF	TGTGCCAGTAGTATAGCTAGCGGTCCCTCCACGGATGAGCAGTTCTTC
TRBV4-2	.	.	TRBJ2-3	CASSQETQAHTQYF	TGTGCCAGCAGCCAAGAGACGCAGGCACATACGCAGTATTTT
TRBV18	TRBD1	.	TRBJ1-2	CASSRSTGDGYTF	TGTGCCAGCTCACGATCCACAGGGGACGGCTACACCTTC
TRBV6-1	TRBD2	few	TRBJ2-1	CASSVGSGLSYNEQFF	TGTGCCAGCAGTGTAGGTAGCGGGTTATCCTACAATGAGCAGTTCTTC
TRBV28	TRBD1	.	TRBJ1-2	CASSGQGASGYTF	TGTGCCAGCAGTGGACAGGGGGCGAGCGGCTACACCTTC
TRBV4-1	TRBD1	.	TRBJ1-1	CASRANRDSHTEAFF	TGCGCCAGCAGGGCAAACCGGGACAGCCACACTGAAGCTTTCTTT
TRBV18	TRBD1	.	TRBJ2-7	CASSPGTGGHYEQYF	TGTGCCAGCTCACCCGGGACAGGGGGTCACTACGAGCAGTACTTC
TRBV7-9	TRBD2	.	TRBJ2-1	CASSRGGDSSYNEQFF	TGTGCCAGCAGCCGGGGGGGAGATAGCTCCTACAATGAGCAGTTCTTC